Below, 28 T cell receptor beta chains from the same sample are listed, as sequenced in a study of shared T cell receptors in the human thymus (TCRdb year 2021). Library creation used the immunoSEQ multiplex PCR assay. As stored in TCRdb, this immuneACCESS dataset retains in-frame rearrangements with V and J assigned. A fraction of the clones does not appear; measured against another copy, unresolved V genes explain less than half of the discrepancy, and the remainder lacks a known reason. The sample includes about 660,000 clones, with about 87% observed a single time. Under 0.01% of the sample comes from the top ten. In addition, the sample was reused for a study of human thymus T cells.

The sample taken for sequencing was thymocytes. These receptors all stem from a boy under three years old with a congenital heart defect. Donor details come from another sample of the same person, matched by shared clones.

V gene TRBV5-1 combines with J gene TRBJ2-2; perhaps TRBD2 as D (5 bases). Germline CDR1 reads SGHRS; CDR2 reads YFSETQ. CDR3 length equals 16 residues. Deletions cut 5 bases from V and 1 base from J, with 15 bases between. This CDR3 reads CASRRTAAQNTGELFF. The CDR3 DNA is TGCGCCAGCAGAAGAACAGCGGCCCAGAACACCGGGGAGCTGTTTTTT.

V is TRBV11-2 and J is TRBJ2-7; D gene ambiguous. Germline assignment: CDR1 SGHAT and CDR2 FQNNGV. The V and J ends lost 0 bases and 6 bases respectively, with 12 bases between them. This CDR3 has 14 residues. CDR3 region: CASSLDLGVGEQYF. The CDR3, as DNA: TGTGCCAGCAGCTTAGATCTAGGAGTCGGCGAGCAGTACTTC.

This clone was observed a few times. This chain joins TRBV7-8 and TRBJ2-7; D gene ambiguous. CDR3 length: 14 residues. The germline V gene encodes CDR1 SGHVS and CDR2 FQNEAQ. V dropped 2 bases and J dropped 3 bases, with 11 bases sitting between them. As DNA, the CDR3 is TGTGCCAGCAGCTTACTGACACCCTTCTACGAGCAGTACTTC. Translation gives CASSLLTPFYEQYF.

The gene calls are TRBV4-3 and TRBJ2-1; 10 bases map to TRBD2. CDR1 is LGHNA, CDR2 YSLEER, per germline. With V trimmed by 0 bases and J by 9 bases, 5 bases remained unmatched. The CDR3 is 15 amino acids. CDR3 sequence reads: CASSQERRLAGEQFF. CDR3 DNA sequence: TGCGCCAGCAGCCAAGAAAGGAGACTAGCGGGTGAGCAGTTCTTC.

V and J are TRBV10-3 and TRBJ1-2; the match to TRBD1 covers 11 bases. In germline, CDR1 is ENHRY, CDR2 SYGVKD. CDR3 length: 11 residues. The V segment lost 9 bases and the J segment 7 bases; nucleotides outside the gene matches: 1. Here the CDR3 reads CAIGTGGGYTF. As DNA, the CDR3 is TGTGCCATTGGGACAGGGGGTGGCTACACCTTC.

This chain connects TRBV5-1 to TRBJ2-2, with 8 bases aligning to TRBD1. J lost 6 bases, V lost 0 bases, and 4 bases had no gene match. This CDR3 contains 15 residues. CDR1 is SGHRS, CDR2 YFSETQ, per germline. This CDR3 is CASSLARGHSGELFF. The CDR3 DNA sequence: TGCGCCAGCAGCTTGGCCAGGGGGCATTCCGGGGAGCTGTTTTTT.

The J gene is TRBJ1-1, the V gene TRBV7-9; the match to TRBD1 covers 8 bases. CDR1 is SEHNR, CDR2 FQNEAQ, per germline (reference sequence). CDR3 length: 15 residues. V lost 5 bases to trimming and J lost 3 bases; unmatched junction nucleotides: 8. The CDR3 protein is CASSADRGWDTEAFF. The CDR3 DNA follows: TGTGCCAGCAGCGCCGACAGGGGTTGGGACACTGAAGCTTTCTTT.

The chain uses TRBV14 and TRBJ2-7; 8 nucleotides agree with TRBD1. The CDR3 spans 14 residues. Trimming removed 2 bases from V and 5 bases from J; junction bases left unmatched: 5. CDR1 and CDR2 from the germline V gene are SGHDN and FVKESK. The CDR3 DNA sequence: TGTGCCAGCAGCCAACCGGACAGGGCCCACGAGCAGTACTTC. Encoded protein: CASSQPDRAHEQYF.

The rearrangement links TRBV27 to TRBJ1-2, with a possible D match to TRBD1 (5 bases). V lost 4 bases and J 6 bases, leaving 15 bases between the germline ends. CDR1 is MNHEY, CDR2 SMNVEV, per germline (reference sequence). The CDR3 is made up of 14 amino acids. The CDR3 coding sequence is TGTGCCAGCAGTTCACCGACAGCGGGCGATGGCTACACCTTC. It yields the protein CASSSPTAGDGYTF.

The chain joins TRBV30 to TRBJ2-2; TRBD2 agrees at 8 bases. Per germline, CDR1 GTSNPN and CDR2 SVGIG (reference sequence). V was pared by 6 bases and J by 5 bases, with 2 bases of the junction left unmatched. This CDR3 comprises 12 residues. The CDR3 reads CACLAGTGELFF. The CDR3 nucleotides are TGTGCCTGTTTAGCGGGAACCGGGGAGCTGTTTTTT.

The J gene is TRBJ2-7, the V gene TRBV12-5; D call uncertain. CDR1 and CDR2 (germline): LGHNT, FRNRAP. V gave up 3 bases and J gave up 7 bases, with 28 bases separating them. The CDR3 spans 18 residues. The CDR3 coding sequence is TGTGCTAGTGGTTTCCATCCCCGATCTCCAGCGACCCGTCGGGAGCAGTACTTC. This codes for CASGFHPRSPATRREQYF.

The CDR3 DNA follows: TGTGCCAGCAGCCGACGGACTAGCTCCTACAATGAGCAGTTCTTC. Protein: CASSRRTSSYNEQFF. The chain links TRBV5-4 to TRBJ2-1, with 7 bases lining up with TRBD2. The CDR3 is made up of 15 amino acids. Trimming at V came to 4 bases and at J to 0 bases, leaving 4 bases not matched to a gene. Germline V gives CDR1 SGHNT, CDR2 YYREEE (reference sequence).

The CDR3: CASGDRQNTEAFF. CDR3 nucleotides: TGCGCCAGCGGGGACAGACAGAACACTGAAGCTTTCTTT. The chain is built from TRBV10-2 and TRBJ1-1; 7 bases map to TRBD1. The ends lost 8 bases at V and 1 base at J; junction bases unmatched: 4. Germline CDR1 reads WSHSY; CDR2 reads SAAADI. The CDR3 loop spans 13 amino acids.

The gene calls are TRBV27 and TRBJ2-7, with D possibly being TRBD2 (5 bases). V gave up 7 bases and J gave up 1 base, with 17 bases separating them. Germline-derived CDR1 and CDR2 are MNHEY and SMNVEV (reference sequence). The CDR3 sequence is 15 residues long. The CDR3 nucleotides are TGTGCCAGCAAGCCAGAGATTCGGGGTTCCTACGAGCAGTACTTC. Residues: CASKPEIRGSYEQYF.

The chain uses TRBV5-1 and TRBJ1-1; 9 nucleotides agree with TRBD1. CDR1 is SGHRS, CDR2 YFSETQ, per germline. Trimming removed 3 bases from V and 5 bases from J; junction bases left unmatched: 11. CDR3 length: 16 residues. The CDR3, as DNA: TGCGCCAGCAGCTGGAAGGGACAGGGAGGTATTACTGAAGCTTTCTTT. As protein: CASSWKGQGGITEAFF.

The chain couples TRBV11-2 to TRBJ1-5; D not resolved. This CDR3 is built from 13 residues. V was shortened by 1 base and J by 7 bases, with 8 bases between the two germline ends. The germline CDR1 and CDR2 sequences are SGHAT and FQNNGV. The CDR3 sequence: CASSLVGEQPQHF. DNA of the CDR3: TGTGCCAGCAGCTTAGTCGGGGAACAGCCCCAGCATTTT. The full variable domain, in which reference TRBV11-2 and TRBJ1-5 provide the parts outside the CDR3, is EAGVAQSPRYKIIEKRQSVAFWCNPISGHATLYWYQQILGQGPKLLIQFQNNGVVDDSQLPKDRFSAERLKGVDSTLKIQPAKLEDSAVYLCASSLVGEQPQHFGDGTRLSIL.

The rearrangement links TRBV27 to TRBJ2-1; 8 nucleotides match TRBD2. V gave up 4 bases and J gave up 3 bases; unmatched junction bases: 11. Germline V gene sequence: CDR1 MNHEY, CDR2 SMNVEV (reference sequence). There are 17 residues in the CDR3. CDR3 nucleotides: TGTGCCAGCAGTTCCTGGACTAGCAAAAAGGACTACAATGAGCAGTTCTTC. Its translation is CASSSWTSKKDYNEQFF.

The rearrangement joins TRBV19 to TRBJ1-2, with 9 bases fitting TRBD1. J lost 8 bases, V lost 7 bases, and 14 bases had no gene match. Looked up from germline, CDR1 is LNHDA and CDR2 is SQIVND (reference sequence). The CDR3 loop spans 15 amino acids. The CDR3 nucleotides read TGTGCCAGTACCCGAATGTCCCGGGACAGGGACGGCTACACCTTC. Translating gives CASTRMSRDRDGYTF.

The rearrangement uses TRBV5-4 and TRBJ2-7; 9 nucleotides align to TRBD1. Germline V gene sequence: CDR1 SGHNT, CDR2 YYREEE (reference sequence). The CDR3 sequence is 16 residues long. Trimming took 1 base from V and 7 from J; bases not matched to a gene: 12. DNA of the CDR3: TGTGCCAGCAGCTTGACGTTACAGGGGGCCCCGGGGGAGCAGTACTTC. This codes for CASSLTLQGAPGEQYF.

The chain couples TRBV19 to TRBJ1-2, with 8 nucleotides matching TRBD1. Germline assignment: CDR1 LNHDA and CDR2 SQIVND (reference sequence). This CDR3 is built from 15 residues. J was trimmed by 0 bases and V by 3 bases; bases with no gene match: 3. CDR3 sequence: CASSMDRVTNYGYTF. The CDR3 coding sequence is TGTGCCAGTAGTATGGACAGGGTGACTAACTATGGCTACACCTTC. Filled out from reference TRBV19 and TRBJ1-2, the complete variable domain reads DGGITQSPKYLFRKEGQNVTLSCEQNLNHDAMYWYRQDPGQGLRLIYYSQIVNDFQKGDIAEGYSVSREKKESFPLTVTSAQKNPTAFYLCASSMDRVTNYGYTFGSGTRLTVV.

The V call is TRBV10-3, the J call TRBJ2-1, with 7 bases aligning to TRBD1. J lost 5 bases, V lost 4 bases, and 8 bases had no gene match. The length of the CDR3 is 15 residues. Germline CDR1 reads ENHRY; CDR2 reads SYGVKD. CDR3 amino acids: CAISGRQGSDNEQFF. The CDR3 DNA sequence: TGTGCCATCAGTGGGCGACAGGGATCCGACAATGAGCAGTTCTTC.

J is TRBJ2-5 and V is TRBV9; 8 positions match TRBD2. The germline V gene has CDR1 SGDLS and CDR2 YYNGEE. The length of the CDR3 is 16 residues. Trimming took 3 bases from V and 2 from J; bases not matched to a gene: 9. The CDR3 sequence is CASSERDSGVQETQYF. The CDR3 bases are TGTGCCAGCAGCGAGAGGGATAGCGGGGTACAAGAGACCCAGTACTTC.

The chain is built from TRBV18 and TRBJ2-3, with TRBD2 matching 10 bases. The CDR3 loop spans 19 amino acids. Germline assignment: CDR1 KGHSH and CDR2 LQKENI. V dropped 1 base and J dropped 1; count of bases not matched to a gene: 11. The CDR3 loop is CASSPRFASGRNGTDTQYF. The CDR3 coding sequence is TGTGCCAGCTCACCACGATTTGCTAGCGGGAGAAATGGCACAGATACGCAGTATTTT.

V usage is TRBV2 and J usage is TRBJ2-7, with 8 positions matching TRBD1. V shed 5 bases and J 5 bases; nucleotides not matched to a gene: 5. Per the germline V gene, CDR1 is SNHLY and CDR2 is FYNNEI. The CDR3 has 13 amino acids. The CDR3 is CASSTQGQDEQYF. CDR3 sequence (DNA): TGTGCCAGCAGTACTCAGGGACAGGACGAGCAGTACTTC.

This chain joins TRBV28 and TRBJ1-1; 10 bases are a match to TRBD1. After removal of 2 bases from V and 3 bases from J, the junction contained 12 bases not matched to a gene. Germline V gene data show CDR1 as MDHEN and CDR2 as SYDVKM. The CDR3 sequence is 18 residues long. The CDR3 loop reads CASSLITSPGQGHTEAFF. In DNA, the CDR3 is TGTGCCAGCAGTTTAATCACCTCCCCGGGACAGGGGCACACTGAAGCTTTCTTT.

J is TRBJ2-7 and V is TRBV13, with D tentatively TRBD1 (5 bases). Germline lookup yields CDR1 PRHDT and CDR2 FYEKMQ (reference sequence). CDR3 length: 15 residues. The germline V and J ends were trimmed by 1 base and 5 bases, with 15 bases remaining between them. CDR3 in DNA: TGTGCCAGCAGCTTAGCCGGCAGGGTGAGGAACGAGCAGTACTTC. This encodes CASSLAGRVRNEQYF. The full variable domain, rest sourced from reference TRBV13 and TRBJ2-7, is AAGVIQSPRHLIKEKRETATLKCYPIPRHDTVYWYQQGPGQDPQFLISFYEKMQSDKGSIPDRFSAQQFSDYHSELNMSSLELGDSALYFCASSLAGRVRNEQYFGPGTRLTVT.

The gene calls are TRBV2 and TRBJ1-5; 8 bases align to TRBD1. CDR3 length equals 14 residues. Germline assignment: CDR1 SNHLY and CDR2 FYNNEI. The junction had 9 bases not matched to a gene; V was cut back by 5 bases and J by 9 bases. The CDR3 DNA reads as TGTGCCAGCAGTTCCCGGACAGGACAGGGGCCCCAGCATTTT. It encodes CASSSRTGQGPQHF.

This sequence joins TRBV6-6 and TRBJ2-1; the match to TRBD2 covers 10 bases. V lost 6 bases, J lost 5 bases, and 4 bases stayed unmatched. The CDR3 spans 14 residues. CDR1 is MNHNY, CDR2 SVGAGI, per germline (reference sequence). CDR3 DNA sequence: TGTGCCAGCAGAAGCAGCGGGGGGGACAATGAGCAGTTCTTC. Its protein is CASRSSGGDNEQFF.